The 28 T cell receptor beta chains listed next were all sequenced from one sample in a study of blood T cell repertoires in COVID-19 (dated by TCRdb to the early 2020s). The method behind the library was the immunoSEQ multiplex PCR assay. TCRdb obtained this table from immuneACCESS and retained in-frame rearrangements with V and J assigned. These tables miss some clones; where compared with another copy, unresolved V genes account for less than half of the shortfall, and the remainder is unexplained. Across this sample there are about 170,000 clones, with around 92% seen only once. Approximately 5% of the sample belongs to the ten largest clones. Sequenced material: peripheral blood. Every receptor here comes from a man aged 25-45 years with COVID-19, enrolled during active disease.

The chain couples TRBV19 to TRBJ1-5; 8 bases are shared with TRBD1. The germline V gene encodes CDR1 LNHDA and CDR2 SQIVND (reference sequence). Trimming at V came to 4 bases and at J to 0 bases, leaving 2 bases not matched to a gene. CDR3 length: 15 amino acids. This chain's CDR3 is CASSKGQDSNQPQHF. CDR3 DNA: TGTGCCAGTAGTAAGGGACAGGATAGCAATCAGCCCCAGCATTTT.

The chain recombines TRBV5-1 with TRBJ1-1; the D gene is possibly TRBD1 (6 bases). The CDR3 consists of 14 residues. CDR1 SGHRS and CDR2 YFSETQ come from the germline V gene. V was shortened by 1 base and J by 0 bases, with 7 bases between the two germline ends. CDR3 bases: TGCGCCAGCAGCTTGTCAGGGGTGAACACTGAAGCTTTCTTT. This gives the protein CASSLSGVNTEAFF.

This rearrangement joins TRBV5-4 to TRBJ1-6; D gene unclear. The CDR3 consists of 15 residues. The V end lost 4 bases, the J end lost 8 bases, and 16 bases lay between the germline ends. CDR1 is SGHNT, CDR2 YYREEE, per germline (reference sequence). The CDR3 loop reads CASSRGGGRDSPLHF. CDR3 coding DNA: TGTGCCAGCAGCCGAGGTGGAGGAAGAGATTCACCCCTCCACTTT.

This chain connects TRBV20-1 to TRBJ1-5; the D gene is possibly TRBD1 (6 bases). Germline CDR1 and CDR2: DFQATT and SNEGSKA (reference sequence). The CDR3 is 14 residues long. V shed 3 bases and J shed 1 base, with 10 bases lying between them. CDR3 nucleotides: TGCAGTGCTAGTGTAGGGGGAAGCAATCAGCCCCAGCATTTT. Protein: CSASVGGSNQPQHF.

The gene calls are TRBV28 and TRBJ1-3, with D perhaps matching TRBD1 (5 bases). Germline V lookup: CDR1 MDHEN, CDR2 SYDVKM. The V end was cut by 5 bases, the J end by 0 bases, with 17 bases between. The CDR3 consists of 17 residues. DNA of the CDR3: TGTGCCAGCAGTCCCCTCGGGGGTTCCCACTCTGGAAACACCATATATTTT. It encodes CASSPLGGSHSGNTIYF.

CDR3 in amino acids: CASIRTSGDNTGELFF. The CDR3 DNA reads as TGTGCCAGTATCAGGACTAGCGGGGATAACACCGGGGAGCTGTTTTTT. V usage is TRBV19 and J usage is TRBJ2-2; 12 bases align to TRBD2. Unmatched junction bases numbered 5, after V lost 7 bases and J lost 2 bases. The germline V gene has CDR1 LNHDA and CDR2 SQIVND (reference sequence). The CDR3 has 16 amino acids.

The rearrangement joins TRBV18 to TRBJ2-5, with 8 bases that match TRBD1. The germline V gene encodes CDR1 KGHSH and CDR2 LQKENI. V was clipped by 5 bases and J by 3 bases; unmatched bases: 17. This CDR3 region has 18 residues. CDR3 sequence (DNA): TGTGCCAGCTCAAGCATCTTCGGACAGGGCGATCGGAAAGAGACCCAGTACTTC. Translation gives CASSSIFGQGDRKETQYF.

This clone was seen only once. The CDR3 DNA reads TGTGCCAGCAGTTACTCGGGGCGGGAGTACAATGAGCAGTTCTTC. It codes for CASSYSGREYNEQFF. This chain uses TRBV6-5 with TRBJ2-1; 7 positions match TRBD2. The CDR3 loop spans 15 amino acids. The germline CDR1 and CDR2 sequences are MNHEY and SVGAGI. The V and J ends lost 0 bases and 4 bases, in that order; junction bases with no gene match: 3.

The chain uses TRBV5-1 and TRBJ2-7; 10 positions match TRBD2. Germline V CDR1 and CDR2: SGHRS, YFSETQ. J lost 5 bases, V lost 1 base, and 6 bases had no gene match. This CDR3 comprises 15 residues. The CDR3 protein is CASSLQTSGTNEQYF. The DNA for the CDR3 is TGCGCCAGCAGCTTGCAAACTAGCGGGACGAACGAGCAGTACTTC. The complete variable domain, with remaining parts taken from reference TRBV5-1 and TRBJ2-7, reads KAGVTQTPRYLIKTRGQQVTLSCSPISGHRSVSWYQQTPGQGLQFLFEYFSETQRNKGNFPGRFSGRQFSNSRSEMNVSTLELGDSALYLCASSLQTSGTNEQYFGPGTRLTVT.

The chain has TRBV18 and TRBJ1-5, with 9 bases identical to TRBD1. The V and J ends lost 3 bases and 4 bases, in that order; junction bases with no gene match: 7. CDR1 is KGHSH, CDR2 LQKENI, per germline. This CDR3 region has 16 residues. CDR3: CASSPPDRGSNQPQHF. The CDR3 coding sequence is TGTGCCAGCTCACCGCCGGACAGGGGTTCAAATCAGCCCCAGCATTTT.

As DNA, the CDR3 is TGTGCCAGTATACAAGGGGGGGCATCGGAAGCTTTCTTT. Translation: CASIQGGASEAFF. The chain uses TRBV19 and TRBJ1-1, with D tentatively TRBD1 (6 bases). There are 13 residues in the CDR3. Trimming removed 7 bases at V and 8 bases at J, with 17 bases between. CDR1 and CDR2 from the germline V gene are LNHDA and SQIVND (reference sequence).

V and J are TRBV7-8 and TRBJ1-2, with 8 bases fitting TRBD1. V gave up 5 bases and J gave up 7 bases; unmatched junction bases: 6. CDR1 and CDR2 (germline): SGHVS, FQNEAQ. This CDR3 has 13 residues. CDR3 in amino acids: CASSTNRGGGYTF. In nucleotides, the CDR3 is TGTGCCAGCAGCACCAACAGGGGGGGTGGCTACACCTTC.

This chain links TRBV2 with TRBJ2-1; a weak D match, TRBD1 (6 bases). The germline V and J ends were trimmed by 8 bases and 5 bases, with 13 bases remaining between them. Germline lookup yields CDR1 SNHLY and CDR2 FYNNEI. The CDR3 runs 13 residues. CDR3 sequence: CASQNDRNNEQFF. In DNA form, the CDR3 reads TGTGCCAGCCAGAACGACAGGAACAATGAGCAGTTCTTC.

In its sample, this clone was seen once. V is TRBV7-9 and J is TRBJ2-5; TRBD1 matches at 9 bases. Germline lookup yields CDR1 SEHNR and CDR2 FQNEAQ (reference sequence). CDR3 length: 16 amino acids. V shed 5 bases, J shed 7 bases, and the junction held 14 bases outside the gene matches. The DNA for the CDR3 is TGTGCCAGCAGCACCAGTCCCGGGACAGGGTTGGTGACCCAGTACTTC. It codes for CASSTSPGTGLVTQYF.

The genes are TRBV4-1 and TRBJ1-3; D perhaps matches TRBD1 (6 bases). V gave up 3 bases and J gave up 3 bases, with 12 bases separating them. The CDR3 loop spans 15 amino acids. CDR1 and CDR2 from the germline V gene are MGHRA and YSYEKL. In DNA, the CDR3 is TGCGCCAGCAGCCATACAGGGCCCCATGGAAACACCATATATTTT. Translated, it gives CASSHTGPHGNTIYF.

The chain has TRBV7-2 and TRBJ2-5; 10 nucleotides agree with TRBD2. The CDR3 spans 17 residues. Unmatched junction bases numbered 10, after V lost 5 bases and J lost 1 base. Germline V lookup: CDR1 SGHTA, CDR2 FQGNSA. CDR3 nucleotide sequence: TGTGCCAGCAGCCCGGGCGGGGCTAGCGGGGGCCAAGAGACCCAGTACTTC. It specifies CASSPGGASGGQETQYF.

The V call is TRBV27, the J call TRBJ1-5, with a weak D call TRBD1 (6 bases). V lost 6 bases and J lost 5, with 11 bases in between. From germline, CDR1 is MNHEY and CDR2 SMNVEV (reference sequence). This CDR3 is 13 amino acids long. The CDR3, as DNA: TGTGCCAGCAGCGGACAGTTATATCAGCCCCAGCATTTT. Amino acid sequence: CASSGQLYQPQHF.

The chain couples TRBV2 to TRBJ2-5; 8 bases map to TRBD2. CDR1 and CDR2 from the germline V gene are SNHLY and FYNNEI. The V gene end was trimmed by 2 bases and the J gene end by 5 bases; junction bases not matched to a gene: 4. The CDR3 consists of 14 residues. The CDR3 nucleotides read TGTGCCAGCAGTGAACGGGGGGGCTATGAGACCCAGTACTTC. Encoded protein: CASSERGGYETQYF. The full variable domain, its missing parts supplied by reference TRBV2 and TRBJ2-5, is EPEVTQTPSHQVTQMGQEVILRCVPISNHLYFYWYRQILGQKVEFLVSFYNNEISEKSEIFDDQFSVERPDGSNFTLKIRSTKLEDSAMYFCASSERGGYETQYFGPGTRLLVL.

The CDR3 DNA reads as TGTGCCAGCAGCCTATCAGATTATGGCTACACCTTC. As protein: CASSLSDYGYTF. The J gene is TRBJ1-2, the V gene TRBV7-8; D remains ambiguous. The CDR3 totals 12 residues. V gave up 5 bases and J gave up 5 bases, with 9 bases separating them. CDR1 is SGHVS and CDR2 is FQNEAQ in the germline V gene.

This chain links TRBV2 with TRBJ2-2; D not certain. Trimming took off 0 bases at V and 3 bases at J, with 14 bases between the two ends. Germline V CDR1 and CDR2: SNHLY, FYNNEI. The CDR3 is 17 amino acids. The CDR3 sequence is CASSEAGQTLYTGELFF. CDR3 DNA: TGTGCCAGCAGTGAAGCGGGTCAGACTCTTTACACCGGGGAGCTGTTTTTT.

The genes are TRBV12-3 or TRBV12-4 and TRBJ2-2; 7 positions match TRBD1. Unmatched junction bases numbered 4, after V lost 6 bases and J lost 6 bases. The CDR3 sequence is 13 residues long. The CDR3 nucleotides are TGTGCCAGCAGAGACAGGGACGCCGGGGAGCTGTTTTTT. The encoded protein is CASRDRDAGELFF.

This clone was seen a single time. This chain links TRBV2 with TRBJ2-1, with a weak D call TRBD2 (7 bases). Per germline, CDR1 SNHLY and CDR2 FYNNEI. The CDR3 is 15 amino acids. Trimming took off 8 bases at V and 5 bases at J, with 19 bases between the two ends. This CDR3 reads CASGKLQGRDNEQFF. CDR3 nucleotides: TGTGCCAGCGGTAAGCTGCAGGGGAGGGACAATGAGCAGTTCTTC.

This chain joins TRBV5-1 and TRBJ1-4; TRBD1 agrees at 7 bases. Germline CDR1 is SGHRS and CDR2 is YFSETQ. The CDR3 runs 14 residues. The ends lost 5 bases at V and 4 bases at J; junction bases unmatched: 5. In DNA form, the CDR3 reads TGCGCCAGCAGGGCCCAGGGGGTTAATGAAAAACTGTTTTTT. Its protein is CASRAQGVNEKLFF.

The chain couples TRBV16 to TRBJ1-5, with D uncertain. There are 17 residues in the CDR3. V dropped 4 bases and J dropped 1 base, with 17 bases sitting between them. Germline V gene data show CDR1 as KGHSY and CDR2 as FQNENV. For the CDR3, the DNA is TGTGCCAGCAGCCCGCTTAACTCCCTGGAGAGCAATCAGCCCCAGCATTTT. The encoded protein is CASSPLNSLESNQPQHF. The full variable domain, completed using reference TRBV16 and TRBJ1-5, is GEEVAQTPKHLVRGEGQKAKLYCAPIKGHSYVFWYQQVLKNEFKFLISFQNENVFDETGMPKERFSAKCLPNSPCSLEIQATKLEDSAVYFCASSPLNSLESNQPQHFGDGTRLSIL.

This clone came up once. The chain links TRBV18 to TRBJ2-1; 9 nucleotides match TRBD2. The V gene's germline CDR1 is KGHSH and CDR2 LQKENI. The CDR3 is 17 residues long. The trim removed 2 bases at V and 0 bases at J, leaving 5 bases unmatched. CDR3: CASSPLVAGASYNEQFF. In DNA, the CDR3 is TGTGCCAGCTCACCATTGGTAGCGGGGGCCTCCTACAATGAGCAGTTCTTC.

This sequence joins TRBV9 and TRBJ1-1; possibly TRBD1 for D (5 bases). V was trimmed by 0 bases and J by 3 bases, leaving 12 bases between them. The CDR3 has 15 residues. The germline gives CDR1 SGDLS, CDR2 YYNGEE. The CDR3 loop reads CASSVGLGGDTEAFF. The CDR3 coding sequence is TGTGCCAGCAGCGTAGGTTTGGGGGGAGACACTGAAGCTTTCTTT.

The table lists this clone with a count of one. The gene calls are TRBV18 and TRBJ1-3; 8 positions match TRBD1. J gave up 1 base and V 6 bases, and 5 bases lay outside the gene matches. Germline CDR1 KGHSH, CDR2 LQKENI. The CDR3 spans 15 residues. The CDR3 coding sequence is TGTGCCAGCTCCCCGGACAGGGCTTCTGGAAACACCATATATTTT. Its protein product is CASSPDRASGNTIYF.

The chain is built from TRBV7-2 and TRBJ2-1; 10 bases align to TRBD2. With 5 bases clipped from V and 0 bases from J, the junction kept 4 bases outside the gene matches. Germline CDR1 SGHTA, CDR2 FQGNSA. CDR3 length equals 16 residues. The CDR3, as DNA: TGTGCCAGCAGCCCAATAGCGGGGGGCTCCTACAATGAGCAGTTCTTC. This codes for CASSPIAGGSYNEQFF.